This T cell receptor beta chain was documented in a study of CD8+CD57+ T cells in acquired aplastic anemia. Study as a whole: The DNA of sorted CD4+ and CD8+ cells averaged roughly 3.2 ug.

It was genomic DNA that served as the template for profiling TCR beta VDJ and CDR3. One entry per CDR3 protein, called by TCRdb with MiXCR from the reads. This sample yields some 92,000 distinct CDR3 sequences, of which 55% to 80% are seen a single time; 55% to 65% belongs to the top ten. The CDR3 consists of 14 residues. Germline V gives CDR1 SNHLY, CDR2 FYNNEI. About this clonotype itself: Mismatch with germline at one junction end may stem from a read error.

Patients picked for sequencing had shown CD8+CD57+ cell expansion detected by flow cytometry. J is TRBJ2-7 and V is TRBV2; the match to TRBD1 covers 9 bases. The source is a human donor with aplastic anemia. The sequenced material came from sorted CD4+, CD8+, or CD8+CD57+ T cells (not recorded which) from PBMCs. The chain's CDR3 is CAISESGQGYEQYF. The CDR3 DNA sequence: TGTGCCATCAGTGAGTCGGGACAGGGTTACGAGCAGTACTTC.